The 15 T cell receptor beta chains listed next were all sequenced from one sample in a study of cytomegalovirus exposure and HLA in healthy donors. Both 60 Vbeta primers and 13 Jbeta primers went into the PCR. Assay: immunoSEQ multiplex PCR; the TCRdb copy retains only in-frame clones and omits some. Among under 200,000 clones listed, around two thirds were seen once. The source material was PBMCs. Receptor source: a man aged 40-49 years in good health and CMV-seronegative.

The rearrangement links TRBV5-1 to TRBJ2-5; perhaps TRBD1 as D (5 bases). The germline V gene has CDR1 SGHRS and CDR2 YFSETQ. V lost 0 bases to trimming and J lost 3 bases, with 9 bases between them. CDR3 length equals 14 residues. The chain's CDR3 is CASSLGQQKETQYF. CDR3 in DNA: TGCGCCAGCAGCTTGGGACAGCAGAAAGAGACCCAGTACTTC.

This sequence joins TRBV19 and TRBJ1-2; D call uncertain. This CDR3 region has 12 residues. V lost 5 bases, J lost 7 bases, and 11 bases lay in between. Germline loops: CDR1 LNHDA, CDR2 SQIVND (reference sequence). For the CDR3, the DNA is TGTGCCAGTAGTGAGCAAGCGGGTGGCTACACCTTC. This codes for CASSEQAGGYTF. Full variable domain (missing parts from reference TRBV19 and TRBJ1-2): DGGITQSPKYLFRKEGQNVTLSCEQNLNHDAMYWYRQDPGQGLRLIYYSQIVNDFQKGDIAEGYSVSREKKESFPLTVTSAQKNPTAFYLCASSEQAGGYTFGSGTRLTVV.

This chain connects TRBV11-3 to TRBJ2-7; TRBD1 aligns across 11 bases. V trimming: 5 bases; J trimming: 5 bases; junction bases outside the gene matches: 14. The CDR3 runs to 17 residues. The V gene's germline CDR1 is SGHNT and CDR2 YENEEA. DNA for the CDR3: TGTGCCAGCAGCAATGAGTGGGGACAGGGGGAACGACACGAGCAGTACTTC. Translating it yields CASSNEWGQGERHEQYF.

V and J are TRBV4-1 and TRBJ1-4; D possibly corresponds to TRBD1 (6 bases). This CDR3 comprises 17 residues. Between the trimmed V and J ends, which lost 3 bases and 5 bases, there was a span of 19 bases. Per the germline V gene, CDR1 is MGHRA and CDR2 is YSYEKL. The CDR3 nucleotides are TGCGCCAGCAGCCAGGACGCTGTAGGGGGAGGGAATGAAAAACTGTTTTTT. Translated, it gives CASSQDAVGGGNEKLFF.

The V call is TRBV5-6, the J call TRBJ2-2, with TRBD1 matching over 8 bases. From germline, CDR1 is SGHDT and CDR2 YYEEEE. The V segment lost 5 bases and the J segment 2 bases; nucleotides outside the gene matches: 5. CDR3 length equals 15 residues. CDR3 DNA sequence: TGTGCCAGCAGTTCCGGGACAGGAAACACCGGGGAGCTGTTTTTT. This encodes CASSSGTGNTGELFF.

The CDR3 is CATSSGLNQPQHF. As DNA, the CDR3 is TGTGCCACCAGCAGTGGACTCAATCAGCCCCAGCATTTT. The chain couples TRBV15 to TRBJ1-5; D ambiguous. V was cut by 3 bases and J by 3 bases, with 6 bases left in between. Looked up from germline, CDR1 is LNHNV and CDR2 is YYDKDF (reference sequence). The CDR3 extends over 13 amino acids.

The genes are TRBV9 and TRBJ2-7; D is ambiguous. V lost 0 bases and J lost 6, with 13 bases in between. The CDR3 length is 14 residues. CDR1 is SGDLS, CDR2 YYNGEE, per germline. This chain's CDR3 is CASSVVPLFGEQYF. DNA for the CDR3: TGTGCCAGCAGCGTAGTCCCCTTGTTCGGCGAGCAGTACTTC.

The rearrangement joins TRBV6-4 to TRBJ2-1, with 11 bases aligning to TRBD2. V dropped 6 bases and J dropped 7; count of bases not matched to a gene: 8. Germline V lookup: CDR1 MRHNA, CDR2 SNTAGT. CDR3 size: 15 residues. CDR3 loop: CASRITSGRQNEQFF. CDR3 nucleotides: TGTGCCAGCAGAATTACTAGCGGGAGACAAAATGAGCAGTTCTTC.

This chain connects TRBV5-1 to TRBJ2-2; 7 bases are shared with TRBD2. The CDR3 has 15 amino acids. V was pared by 1 base and J by 2 bases, with 2 bases of the junction left unmatched. Germline V gene sequence: CDR1 SGHRS, CDR2 YFSETQ. The CDR3 DNA follows: TGCGCCAGCAGCTTGACTAGCGCCAACACCGGGGAGCTGTTTTTT. This gives the protein CASSLTSANTGELFF.

The table lists this clone with a few counts. The chain carries TRBV19 and TRBJ2-5; maybe TRBD2 (5 bases). V was cut by 4 bases and J by 5 bases, with 23 bases left in between. The CDR3 contains 17 residues. CDR1 is LNHDA, CDR2 SQIVND, per germline (reference sequence). CDR3 nucleotide sequence: TGTGCCAGTAGTACCTCCCCGACGGGGATAACTCGGGAGACCCAGTACTTC. It yields the protein CASSTSPTGITRETQYF.

This chain connects TRBV12-5 to TRBJ2-2; 10 nucleotides align to TRBD2. This CDR3 region has 14 residues. CDR1 and CDR2 from the germline V gene are LGHNT and FRNRAP. The V segment lost 8 bases and the J segment 4 bases; nucleotides outside the gene matches: 4. The CDR3 sequence: CASSVAGGTGELFF. The CDR3 DNA follows: TGTGCTAGTTCGGTAGCGGGGGGCACCGGGGAGCTGTTTTTT.

CDR3 DNA sequence: TGTGCCAGCAGTTACGCGACAGGGGGCCAGCCCCAGCATTTT. Translation gives CASSYATGGQPQHF. The chain recombines TRBV6-6 with TRBJ1-5, with 10 bases aligning to TRBD1. Trimming at V came to 2 bases and at J to 7 bases, leaving 2 bases not matched to a gene. The germline CDR1 and CDR2 sequences are MNHNY and SVGAGI (reference sequence). This CDR3 is 14 amino acids long.

The genes are TRBV27 and TRBJ1-6; no firm D call. Trimming left V 6 bases short and J 6 bases short, with 12 bases between. CDR3 length: 14 residues. Germline CDR1 is MNHEY and CDR2 is SMNVEV (reference sequence). CDR3 bases: TGTGCCAGCAGAGTACGCGGTGGTAATTCACCCCTCCACTTT. This translates into CASRVRGGNSPLHF.

This chain uses TRBV30 with TRBJ2-5; 7 positions match TRBD1. J was trimmed by 4 bases and V by 8 bases; bases with no gene match: 10. CDR1 and CDR2 from the germline V gene are GTSNPN and SVGIG (reference sequence). The CDR3 is 13 amino acids. DNA for the CDR3: TGTGCCAGACAGGGAGTACTGGGAGAGACCCAGTACTTC. Encoded protein: CARQGVLGETQYF.

The genes are TRBV5-1 and TRBJ1-1, with D possibly TRBD1 on 6 matching bases. CDR3 length: 15 residues. Germline V gene lookup returns CDR1 SGHRS and CDR2 YFSETQ. Trimming took off 0 bases at V and 3 bases at J, with 12 bases between the two ends. CDR3 amino acids: CASSLGNRVDTEAFF. For the CDR3, the DNA is TGCGCCAGCAGCTTGGGAAACAGGGTGGACACTGAAGCTTTCTTT.